Each of the 18 T cell receptor beta chains below was sequenced from the same sample in a study of Ad26.COV2.S vaccination and SARS-CoV-2 variants. Profiling relied on immunoSEQ multiplex PCR, and the TCRdb table lists in-frame clones only, not all of them. The data contain about 480,000 clones, around nine tenths of them singletons. As to treatment: approximately 18 received Ad26.COV2.S at low or high dose, single or two shots; about 5 received placebo; per-sample allocation not given. Sample collection was performed on day 63 after the first vaccine or placebo injection. The source material was peripheral blood, sampled in a trial of Ad26.COV2.S vaccine versus placebo. The source of these receptors is a person aged 18-60 years who received the Ad26.COV2.S COVID-19 vaccine or a placebo.

The genes are TRBV5-1 and TRBJ2-1; 12 bases map to TRBD2. The germline V gene encodes CDR1 SGHRS and CDR2 YFSETQ. Trimming took 4 bases from V and 2 from J; bases not matched to a gene: 4. This CDR3 contains 16 residues. The CDR3 sequence is CASSGGLAGPYNEQFF. CDR3 DNA sequence: TGCGCCAGCAGCGGGGGACTAGCGGGTCCCTACAATGAGCAGTTCTTC.

The V call is TRBV9, the J call TRBJ1-2, with 7 bases lining up with TRBD1. V trimming: 0 bases; J trimming: 0 bases; junction bases outside the gene matches: 2. The CDR3 is 15 residues long. Germline V lookup: CDR1 SGDLS, CDR2 YYNGEE. The chain's CDR3 is CASSVGGQANYGYTF. The DNA for the CDR3 is TGTGCCAGCAGCGTAGGAGGACAGGCTAACTATGGCTACACCTTC.

The chain combines TRBV5-1 with TRBJ1-3, with a tentative D call TRBD1 (5 bases). V was cut by 5 bases and J by 4 bases, with 16 bases left in between. The length of the CDR3 is 15 residues. Looked up from germline, CDR1 is SGHRS and CDR2 is YFSETQ. In DNA, the CDR3 is TGCGCCAGCAGAACGACAGACTGGCCCGGAAACACCATATATTTT. It codes for CASRTTDWPGNTIYF.

The V gene is TRBV10-3, the J gene TRBJ1-1, with D possibly matching TRBD1 (6 bases). In germline, CDR1 is ENHRY, CDR2 SYGVKD. Trimming took off 0 bases at V and 2 bases at J, with 10 bases between the two ends. This CDR3 is built from 15 residues. DNA for the CDR3: TGTGCCATCAGTGAGTCCCGGGGGCCAAACACTGAAGCTTTCTTT. This sequence encodes CAISESRGPNTEAFF.

This clone was observed a single time. The rearrangement joins TRBV5-1 to TRBJ2-7; 9 bases line up with TRBD1. This CDR3 is 15 amino acids long. In germline, CDR1 is SGHRS, CDR2 YFSETQ. The V segment lost 4 bases and the J segment 2 bases; nucleotides outside the gene matches: 7. The CDR3 nucleotides read TGCGCCAGCAGCGGCCGCGGACAGGGGACCTACGAGCAGTACTTC. Protein sequence: CASSGRGQGTYEQYF.

In its sample, this clone was seen many times. The chain links TRBV9 to TRBJ2-7; D unclear. V was cut by 0 bases and J by 6 bases, with 10 bases left in between. This CDR3 is 13 amino acids long. Germline loops: CDR1 SGDLS, CDR2 YYNGEE. In nucleotides, the CDR3 is TGTGCCAGCAGCGTAGGTGGGTTGTCCGAGCAGTACTTC. Translating gives CASSVGGLSEQYF.

The V and J genes are TRBV15 and TRBJ2-1, with 7 bases matching TRBD1. Germline CDR1 is LNHNV and CDR2 is YYDKDF (reference sequence). The CDR3 has 13 amino acids. With V trimmed by 3 bases and J by 7 bases, 3 bases remained unmatched. The CDR3, as DNA: TGTGCCACCAGCAGGGACAGGCTAAATGAGCAGTTCTTC. Its protein is CATSRDRLNEQFF.

This chain joins TRBV25-1 and TRBJ2-2, with TRBD1 matching 12 bases. The junction had 16 bases not matched to a gene; V was cut back by 10 bases and J by 7 bases. This CDR3 is 17 amino acids long. Germline CDR1 is MGHDK and CDR2 is SYGVNS. The CDR3 region is CATSFFGTGGFNGELFF. In nucleotides, the CDR3 is TGTGCCACCTCCTTTTTCGGGACAGGGGGCTTTAACGGGGAGCTGTTTTTT.

The chain uses TRBV12-2 and TRBJ2-1; the table gives TRBD2 as D, unverified against the DNA. TRBV12-2 is designated a pseudogene. This CDR3 spans 20 amino acids. This chain's CDR3 is CASRLGGTSGRAVPTNEQFF. CDR3 nucleotides: TGTGCAAGTCGCTTAGGGGGGACTAGCGGGAGGGCCGTCCCCACAAATGAGCAGTTCTTC.

The rearrangement joins TRBV7-2 to TRBJ2-7; no firm D call. The germline V and J ends were trimmed by 1 base and 0 bases, with 10 bases remaining between them. The V gene's germline CDR1 is SGHTA and CDR2 FQGNSA. This CDR3 spans 15 amino acids. Here the CDR3 reads CASSLVGQFSYEQYF. The CDR3 region has the DNA TGTGCCAGCAGCTTAGTTGGGCAGTTCTCCTACGAGCAGTACTTC.

This sequence joins TRBV28 and TRBJ1-5, with D unresolved. Trimming took 7 bases from V and 3 from J, leaving 13 bases between them. CDR3 length: 14 residues. From germline, CDR1 is MDHEN and CDR2 SYDVKM. CDR3 coding DNA: TGTGCCAGCACCCTCGGAGGGAACAATCAGCCCCAGCATTTT. Amino acids: CASTLGGNNQPQHF. Combining the CDR3 with reference TRBV28 and TRBJ1-5 gives the whole variable domain DVKVTQSSRYLVKRTGEKVFLECVQDMDHENMFWYRQDPGLGLRLIYFSYDVKMKEKGDIPEGYSVSREKKERFSLILESASTNQTSMYLCASTLGGNNQPQHFGDGTRLSIL.

The rearrangement links TRBV29-1 to TRBJ1-4, with D uncertain. V was trimmed by 3 bases and J by 7 bases, leaving 12 bases between them. This CDR3 contains 13 residues. Germline values: CDR1 SQVTM, CDR2 ANQGSEA. The CDR3 loop reads CSVDDTRGEKLFF. The CDR3 region has the DNA TGCAGCGTTGACGACACCCGGGGTGAAAAACTGTTTTTT.

This chain uses TRBV2 with TRBJ2-3; D is undetermined. V lost 5 bases and J lost 6, with 9 bases in between. This CDR3 is built from 12 residues. Germline V gene sequence: CDR1 SNHLY, CDR2 FYNNEI. The CDR3 region is CASSLEWDTQYF. In nucleotides, the CDR3 is TGTGCCAGCAGTCTCGAATGGGATACGCAGTATTTT.

This clone was counted once. The chain recombines TRBV2 with TRBJ1-1; D is possibly TRBD1 (5 bases). The ends were cut back, 6 bases at V and 3 bases at J, with 11 bases in the middle. Germline V gene sequence: CDR1 SNHLY, CDR2 FYNNEI. The CDR3 covers 13 residues. The CDR3 bases are TGTGCCAGCAGAAAAGGGGTGGACACTGAAGCTTTCTTT. This translates into CASRKGVDTEAFF.

For this clone: At one end the junction does not follow the germline gene, possibly because of a read error. This sequence joins TRBV27 and TRBJ2-7, with 9 bases fitting TRBD2. Germline V CDR1 and CDR2: MNHEY, SMNVEV (reference sequence). The CDR3 covers 14 residues. CDR3 bases: TGTGCCAGCAGATTATTTAGCGGGAGCCACGAGCAGTACTTC. Its translation is CASRLFSGSHEQYF.

This chain connects TRBV30 to TRBJ2-7; maybe TRBD1 (5 bases). Per germline, CDR1 GTSNPN and CDR2 SVGIG (reference sequence). The V end was cut by 0 bases, the J end by 6 bases, with 12 bases between. The CDR3 is 13 amino acids. In DNA form, the CDR3 reads TGTGCCTGGAGTGTAACACAGGTTCTCGAGCAGTACTTC. It specifies CAWSVTQVLEQYF.

The rearrangement links TRBV5-1 to TRBJ1-2, with D maybe TRBD1 (5 bases). The ends were cut back, 4 bases at V and 7 bases at J, with 17 bases in the middle. Looked up from germline, CDR1 is SGHRS and CDR2 is YFSETQ. The CDR3 spans 14 residues. CDR3 protein: CASSPGSGEVGYTF. The CDR3 DNA reads TGCGCCAGCAGCCCCGGGTCGGGGGAGGTTGGCTACACCTTC.

In this sample, this clone turned up a few times. The rearrangement uses TRBV14 and TRBJ2-5; D is unresolved. Per germline, CDR1 SGHDN and CDR2 FVKESK. V was shortened by 0 bases and J by 1 base, with 12 bases between the two germline ends. The CDR3 is made up of 16 amino acids. In nucleotides, the CDR3 is TGTGCCAGCAGCCAAGAGGCCAAGGTACCCCAAGAGACCCAGTACTTC. Translated, it gives CASSQEAKVPQETQYF.